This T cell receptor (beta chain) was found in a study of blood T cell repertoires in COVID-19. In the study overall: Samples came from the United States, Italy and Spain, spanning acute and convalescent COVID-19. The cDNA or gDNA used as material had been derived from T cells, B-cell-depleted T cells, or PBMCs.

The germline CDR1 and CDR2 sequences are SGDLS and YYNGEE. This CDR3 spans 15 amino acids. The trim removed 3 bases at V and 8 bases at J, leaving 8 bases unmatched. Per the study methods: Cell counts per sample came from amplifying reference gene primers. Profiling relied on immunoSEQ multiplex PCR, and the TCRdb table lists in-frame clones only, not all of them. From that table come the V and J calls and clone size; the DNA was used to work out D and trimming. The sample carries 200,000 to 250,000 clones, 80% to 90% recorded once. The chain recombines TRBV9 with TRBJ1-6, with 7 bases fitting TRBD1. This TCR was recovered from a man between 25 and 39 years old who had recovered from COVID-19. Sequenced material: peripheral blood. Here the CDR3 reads CASSARQGEDSPLHF. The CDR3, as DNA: TGTGCCAGCAGCGCAAGACAGGGTGAGGATTCACCCCTCCACTTT.